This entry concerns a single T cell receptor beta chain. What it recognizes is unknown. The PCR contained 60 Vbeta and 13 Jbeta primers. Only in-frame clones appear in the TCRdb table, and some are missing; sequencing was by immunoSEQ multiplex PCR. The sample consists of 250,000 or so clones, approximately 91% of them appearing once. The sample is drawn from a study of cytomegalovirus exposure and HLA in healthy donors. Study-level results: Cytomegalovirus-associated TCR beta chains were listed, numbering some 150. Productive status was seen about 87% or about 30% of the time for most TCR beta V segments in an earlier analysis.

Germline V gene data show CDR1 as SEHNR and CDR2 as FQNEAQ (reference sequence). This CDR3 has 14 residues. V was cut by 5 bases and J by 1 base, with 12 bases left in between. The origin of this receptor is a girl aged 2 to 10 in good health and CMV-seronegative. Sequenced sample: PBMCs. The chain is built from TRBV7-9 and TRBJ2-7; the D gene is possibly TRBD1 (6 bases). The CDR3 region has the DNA TGTGCCAGCAGCGGACCCAGGGGATCCTACGAGCAGTACTTC. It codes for CASSGPRGSYEQYF.